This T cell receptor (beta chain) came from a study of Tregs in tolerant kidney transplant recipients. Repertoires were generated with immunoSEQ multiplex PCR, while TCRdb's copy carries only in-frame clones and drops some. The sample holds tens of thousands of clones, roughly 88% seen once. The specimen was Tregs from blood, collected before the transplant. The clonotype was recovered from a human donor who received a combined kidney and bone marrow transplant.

CDR3 nucleotides: TGTGCCAGCAGCGTAGGTGGGAGGGCCAATGAGCAGTTCTTC. Its translation is CASSVGGRANEQFF. This chain joins TRBV9 and TRBJ2-1; 7 bases are a match to TRBD2. V was pared by 0 bases and J by 6 bases, with 3 bases of the junction left unmatched. CDR1 and CDR2 from the germline V gene are SGDLS and YYNGEE. The CDR3 contains 14 residues.